One and the same sample provided the 15 T cell receptor beta chains below, sequenced in a study of T cell clonality in common variable immunodeficiency. Whole-study results and caveats: Common variable immunodeficiency TCR beta sequences reportedly had fewer deletions and N-nucleotide insertions.

Libraries were prepared by immunoSEQ multiplex PCR; TCRdb keeps only in-frame clonotypes and omits some of them. This sample comprises roughly 29,000 clones, none seen once only. These receptors are not linked to any known antigen. Sequencing was carried out using peripheral blood mononuclear cells. The receptor set was obtained from a human donor with common variable immunodeficiency.

This clone occurred a few times. The read ends 3 residues early relative to the CDR3; the germline J gene fills the gap. The chain links TRBV2 to TRBJ1-1, with TRBD1 matching 11 bases. Germline assignment: CDR1 SNHLY and CDR2 FYNNEI. V dropped 6 bases and J dropped 5; count of bases not matched to a gene: 8. This CDR3 has 15 amino acids. CDR3 DNA (partial): TGTGCCAGCAGGGAAACCGGGACAGGGGGAACTGAA. Its translation: CASRETGTGGTE. The CDR3, in full, reads CASRETGTGGTEAFF.

This clone was counted only a few times. The read comes to an end 3 residues before the CDR3 does, leaving the germline J gene to fill in the end. The chain carries TRBV2 and TRBJ1-1; a possible D gene is TRBD1 (6 bases). The CDR3 contains 16 residues. CDR1 is SNHLY, CDR2 FYNNEI, per germline. Between the trimmed V and J ends, which lost 2 bases and 1 base, there was a span of 14 bases. CDR3 DNA (partial): TGTGCCAGCAGTGAAAGTCGGGCCAGGGGGAACACTGAA. Encoded protein: CASSESRARGNTE. The complete CDR3 protein is CASSESRARGNTEAFF.

The covered CDR3 bases are TGTGCCAGCAGCCTCGGGACAGATAGCAATCAGCCC. Translation: CASSLGTDSNQP. The full CDR3 sequence reads CASSLGTDSNQPQHF. V is TRBV5-5 and J is TRBJ1-5; the match to TRBD1 covers 7 bases. The CDR3 end lies 3 residues beyond the end of the read and is filled in from the germline J gene. The trim removed 4 bases at V and 0 bases at J, leaving 4 bases unmatched. This CDR3 spans 15 amino acids. Germline CDR1 is SGHKS and CDR2 is YYEKEE (reference sequence).

As for this clone: The read is 3 residues too short to cover the CDR3 end, so that end is filled in from the germline J gene. V usage is TRBV7-8 and J usage is TRBJ1-2; D is unclear. Germline V gives CDR1 SGHVS, CDR2 FQNEAQ. Trimming stripped 1 base from V and 1 base from J, with 13 bases between. This CDR3 spans 16 amino acids. The CDR3 spells CASSLVGGSNNYGYTF. Partial CDR3 DNA: TGTGCCAGCAGCTTAGTAGGCGGTAGTAATAACTATGGC.

There are many counts of this clone. The CDR3 extends 3 residues past the end of the read, so its final part is completed from the germline J gene. The V and J genes are TRBV7-9 and TRBJ1-5, with D possibly matching TRBD1 (5 bases). Looked up from germline, CDR1 is SEHNR and CDR2 is FQNEAQ (reference sequence). V lost 5 bases and J 8 bases, leaving 13 bases between the germline ends. This CDR3 contains 13 residues. The chain's CDR3 is CASSPLWGEPQHF. Incomplete CDR3 DNA: TGTGCCAGCAGCCCCCTTTGGGGGGAGCCC.

In its sample, this clone was seen many times. The read gets to within 3 residues of the CDR3 end, and the germline J gene fills in the rest. This chain joins TRBV19 and TRBJ1-5; D may be TRBD1 (6 bases). V lost 8 bases to trimming and J lost 4 bases, with 12 bases between them. The CDR3 length is 13 residues. Looked up from germline, CDR1 is LNHDA and CDR2 is SQIVND (reference sequence). CDR3 region: CASRQVWNQPQHF. The CDR3 DNA, read in part, is TGTGCCAGTCGACAGGTTTGGAATCAGCCC.

This clone was picked up many times. Read coverage stops 3 residues before the CDR3 terminus; the germline J gene supplies the remainder. The chain is built from TRBV7-2 and TRBJ2-1; D may be TRBD2 (5 bases). V was pared by 1 base and J by 4 bases, with 8 bases between. The CDR3 is 14 amino acids. Germline V gene data show CDR1 as SGHTA and CDR2 as FQGNSA. The CDR3 here is CASSLETSYNEQFF. CDR3 bases read: TGTGCCAGCAGCTTAGAAACTAGTTACAATGAG. The variable domain in full, completed from reference TRBV7-2 and TRBJ2-1, reads GAGVSQSPSNKVTEKGKDVELRCDPISGHTALYWYRQSLGQGLEFLIYFQGNSAPDKSGLPSDRFSAERTGGSVSTLTIQRTQQEDSAVYLCASSLETSYNEQFFGPGTRLTVL.

Turning to this clone: The observed sequence ends 3 residues before the CDR3 terminus, with the missing tail filled in from the germline J gene. The chain is built from TRBV7-9 and TRBJ1-2; TRBD1 might be the D (6 bases). Germline V gives CDR1 SEHNR, CDR2 FQNEAQ (reference sequence). The CDR3 is 13 amino acids. The V gene lost 6 bases and the J gene lost 2 bases, with 10 bases spanning the gap. The part of the CDR3 DNA that was read is TGTGCCAGCAGGGTCGGGACAAACTATGGC. This gives the protein CASRVGTNYG. From start to end, the CDR3 is CASRVGTNYGYTF. Variable domain in full (rest from reference TRBV7-9 and TRBJ1-2): DTGVSQNPRHKITKRGQNVTFRCDPISEHNRLYWYRQTLGQGPEFLTYFQNEAQLEKSRLLSDRFSAERPKGSFSTLEIQRTEQGDSAMYLCASRVGTNYGYTFGSGTRLTVV.

This clone appeared a few times. The read terminates 3 residues ahead of where the CDR3 ends, so the germline J gene completes it. The chain combines TRBV19 with TRBJ2-1; the D gene is possibly TRBD1 (6 bases). The CDR3 runs to 15 residues. Trimming removed 4 bases from V and 6 bases from J, with 16 bases in between. The germline V gene has CDR1 LNHDA and CDR2 SQIVND (reference sequence). The CDR3 bases that were read are TGTGCCAGTAGTAAGAGGTCCGGACAGAGCAATGAG. Protein product: CASSKRSGQSNE. The whole CDR3 region reads CASSKRSGQSNEQFF.

The sample holds a few counts of this clone. The CDR3 extends 3 residues past the end of the read, so its final part is completed from the germline J gene. This rearrangement joins TRBV18 to TRBJ2-7, with 11 positions matching TRBD1. Losses at the gene ends were 3 bases for V and 5 bases for J; bases not matched to a gene: 6. This CDR3 has 15 amino acids. Germline CDR1 reads KGHSH; CDR2 reads LQKENI. CDR3 in amino acids: CASSPLGQGGDEQYF. The DNA read from the CDR3 is TGTGCCAGCTCACCGCTGGGACAGGGGGGCGACGAG.

This clone showed up many times. The read finishes 3 residues shy of the CDR3 end, and the germline J gene is used to complete it. The rearrangement joins TRBV19 to TRBJ1-1; no definite D call. The CDR3 runs 15 residues. Deletions cut 3 bases from V and 1 base from J, with 12 bases between. CDR1 LNHDA and CDR2 SQIVND come from the germline V gene (reference sequence). The covered CDR3 bases are TGTGCCAGTAGTATTGAGGGCTCCGGGAACACTGAA. Its protein is CASSIEGSGNTE. The CDR3 reads in full as CASSIEGSGNTEAFF.

The table lists this clone with many counts. The read ends 3 residues shy of where the CDR3 ends; the end is completed using the germline J gene. The rearrangement uses TRBV20-1 and TRBJ2-6, with 8 bases fitting TRBD1. CDR3 length equals 15 residues. Unmatched junction bases numbered 6, after V lost 6 bases and J lost 2 bases. The germline CDR1 and CDR2 sequences are DFQATT and SNEGSKA (reference sequence). The sequenced CDR3 bases are TGCAGTGCAAGACAGGGGTCGACTGGGGCCAACGTC. Amino acids: CSARQGSTGANV. The full CDR3 protein reads CSARQGSTGANVLTF.

This clone was counted many times. The read ends 3 residues early relative to the CDR3; the germline J gene fills the gap. The chain links TRBV20-1 to TRBJ1-1; 7 positions match TRBD1. Germline CDR1 and CDR2: DFQATT and SNEGSKA (reference sequence). The ends lost 6 bases at V and 0 bases at J; junction bases unmatched: 10. The CDR3 is made up of 15 amino acids. CDR3 DNA, as far as it was read: TGCAGTGCAAGAAGGACAGGCCTTATGAACACTGAA. Amino acid sequence: CSARRTGLMNTE. The whole CDR3 reads CSARRTGLMNTEAFF.

This clone was detected many times. The read halts 3 residues ahead of the CDR3 end, with the missing end drawn from the germline J gene. The V and J genes are TRBV6-1 and TRBJ2-5; D is perhaps TRBD2 (7 bases). The CDR3 extends over 15 amino acids. Germline CDR1 and CDR2: MNHNS and SASEGT. Trimming took off 1 base at V and 5 bases at J, with 14 bases between the two ends. Partial CDR3 DNA: TGTGCCAGCAGTGAAGAAACAGGGAGGGGGGAGACC. Its protein is CASSEETGRGET. The complete CDR3 protein is CASSEETGRGETQYF.

The table lists this clone with many counts. CDR3 loop: CASSLATGGTEAFF. CDR3 bases read: TGCGCCAGCAGCTTGGCAACAGGGGGCACTGAA. The chain has TRBV5-1 and TRBJ1-1; the match to TRBD1 covers 8 bases. The read halts 3 residues ahead of the CDR3 end, with the missing end drawn from the germline J gene. V shed 0 bases, J shed 4 bases, and the junction held 2 bases outside the gene matches. Looked up from germline, CDR1 is SGHRS and CDR2 is YFSETQ. The CDR3 contains 14 residues.